This T cell receptor (beta chain) was recovered during a study of Graves' ophthalmopathy and Graves' hyperthyroidism. The study, taken as a whole, reports: The majority of expanded thyroid clonotypes above 0.001 frequency also occurred in blood. A model of 13 signatures distinguished ophthalmopathy from stable hyperthyroidism at around 90% sensitivity and roughly 82% specificity.

V gave up 5 bases and J gave up 7 bases; unmatched junction bases: 10. CDR3 length equals 14 residues. In germline, CDR1 is SGHTA, CDR2 FQGNSA. The diagnosis combined clinical symptoms, thyroxine, TRAb, thyroid ultrasound and orbital computed tomography scans. From RNA, the CDR3 regions of TCR beta chains were amplified and sequenced. HTBI primers primed a first-round RT-PCR, and a second-round multiplex PCR followed. MiXCR was run by TCRdb on the multiplex PCR reads, yielding one entry per CDR3 protein. The sample has around 1.1 million distinct CDR3 sequences, about 35% seen once. Concerning this clonotype itself: Its antigen is unidentified.

This TCR was sampled from an adult man with Graves' hyperthyroidism. Input material: peripheral blood or thyroid tissue (not recorded which). The chain has TRBV7-2 and TRBJ2-7; 8 bases line up with TRBD2. CDR3 in amino acids: CASSRSGSFWEQYF. The DNA for the CDR3 is TGTGCCAGCAGCCGCAGCGGGAGTTTTTGGGAGCAGTACTTC.